A selection of T cell receptor beta chains follows, all from one sample in a study of T cells in Graves' hyperthyroidism and ophthalmopathy. One entry per CDR3 protein results from TCRdb running MiXCR on the multiplex PCR reads. The sample holds about 340,000 distinct CDR3 sequences, about 20% seen once. The sample taken for sequencing was blood. These receptors all come from a woman aged 45-65 years with Graves' hyperthyroidism. The conserved cysteine and the conserved F or W are not part of the CDR3 here.

J: TRBJ1-5; V: TRBV19; CDR3: ASSIMGGNQPQH
J: TRBJ2-3; V: TRBV18; CDR3: ASSPVAGASTDTQY
J: TRBJ2-1; V: TRBV3-1; CDR3: ASSLTASGRLNEQF
J: TRBJ2-3; V: TRBV5-1; CDR3: ASSRGFRIADTQY
J: TRBJ1-1; V: TRBV6-2/TRBV6-3; CDR3: ASSYSVRWAGQGNTEAF
J: TRBJ1-1; V: TRBV6-1; CDR3: ASSSGQGFYPENTEAF
J: TRBJ2-3; V: TRBV12-3/TRBV12-4; CDR3: ASSLAGSARDTQY
J: TRBJ2-3; V: TRBV12-3/TRBV12-4; CDR3: ASSQGSGAPTDTQY
J: TRBJ2-5; V: TRBV11-2; CDR3: ASSLAGTQETQY
J: TRBJ2-7; V: TRBV6-6; CDR3: ASSYSRDSYSYEQY
J: TRBJ2-2; V: TRBV7-2; CDR3: ASSLGGGRELF
J: TRBJ2-2; V: TRBV5-1; CDR3: ASSPRADANTGELF
J: TRBJ2-3; V: TRBV9; CDR3: ASSVASGGAIDTQY
J: TRBJ1-2; V: TRBV29-1; CDR3: SVVPRDYGYT